Following are 10 T cell receptor beta chains from one sample sequenced in a study of shared clonotypes between healthy human individuals (dated by TCRdb to the early 2020s). The method behind the library was the immunoSEQ multiplex PCR assay. Here the immuneACCESS table is served through TCRdb, limited to in-frame sequences with V and J called. Missing clones are a known gap in these copies; in checked studies unresolved V genes cover under half, and the rest lacks a known reason. This sample is represented by roughly 2,300,000 clones; 85% to 95% of them were singletons. Approximately 0.4% of the sample comes from the top ten. Specimen: naive CD4+ T cells from PBMCs. Sample cell subset or site, as interpreted from the label and publication: CD45RA+ positively selected. Source of these receptors: a young man in good health. Some clones in this sample may be carry-over from other donors' samples.

The V call is TRBV7-3, the J call TRBJ2-3; TRBD2 is a possible D gene (6 bases). V was clipped by 8 bases and J by 2 bases, with 11 bases between them. The germline CDR1 and CDR2 sequences are SGHTA and FQGTGA. The CDR3 totals 13 residues. The CDR3 region is CASGRSSTDTQYF. The CDR3 coding sequence is TGTGCCAGCGGGAGGTCCTCCACAGATACGCAGTATTTT.

The CDR3 here is CASSLYRGYQPQHF. CDR3 in DNA: TGTGCCAGCAGTTTGTACCGGGGATATCAGCCCCAGCATTTT. The rearrangement links TRBV28 to TRBJ1-5; D remains ambiguous. The ends were cut back, 3 bases at V and 5 bases at J, with 11 bases in the middle. The CDR3 is 14 residues long. Looked up from germline, CDR1 is MDHEN and CDR2 is SYDVKM.

This chain links TRBV20-1 with TRBJ2-7; 7 bases match TRBD1. The germline V gene has CDR1 DFQATT and CDR2 SNEGSKA (reference sequence). V gave up 8 bases and J gave up 3 bases; unmatched junction bases: 4. This CDR3 is built from 11 residues. Here the CDR3 reads CSPQGDYEQYF. CDR3 DNA sequence: TGCAGTCCCCAGGGGGACTACGAGCAGTACTTC.

This rearrangement joins TRBV19 to TRBJ2-3, with a possible D match to TRBD2 (6 bases). The CDR3 covers 16 residues. CDR1 and CDR2 from the germline V gene are LNHDA and SQIVND (reference sequence). The V end lost 9 bases, the J end lost 2 bases, and 21 bases lay between the germline ends. The CDR3 region is CARHLGAGRNTDTQYF. CDR3 bases: TGTGCCAGACACCTCGGGGCAGGGAGGAACACAGATACGCAGTATTTT. The entire variable domain, with the rest obtained from reference TRBV19 and TRBJ2-3, is as follows: DGGITQSPKYLFRKEGQNVTLSCEQNLNHDAMYWYRQDPGQGLRLIYYSQIVNDFQKGDIAEGYSVSREKKESFPLTVTSAQKNPTAFYLCARHLGAGRNTDTQYFGPGTRLTVL.

V gene TRBV6-4 combines with J gene TRBJ1-2, with D tentatively TRBD1 (6 bases). The CDR3 sequence is 15 residues long. Germline V gene data show CDR1 as MRHNA and CDR2 as SNTAGT. V was pared by 5 bases and J by 6 bases, with 19 bases between. Here the CDR3 reads CASSPTTRGGDGYTF. The CDR3 nucleotides read TGTGCCAGCAGTCCTACCACCAGGGGTGGAGATGGCTACACCTTC.

This rearrangement joins TRBV27 to TRBJ2-7, with D maybe TRBD2 (6 bases). With 4 bases removed from V and 0 bases from J, the gap between germline ends came to 10 bases. Germline-derived CDR1 and CDR2 are MNHEY and SMNVEV (reference sequence). CDR3 length: 14 amino acids. This chain's CDR3 is CASSSSGPSYEQYF. The DNA of the CDR3 is TGTGCCAGCAGTTCCAGCGGGCCCTCCTACGAGCAGTACTTC.

The J gene is TRBJ2-3, the V gene TRBV5-6; 7 bases map to TRBD1. This CDR3 has 13 residues. In germline, CDR1 is SGHDT, CDR2 YYEEEE. V lost 3 bases to trimming and J lost 10 bases; unmatched junction nucleotides: 8. The CDR3 DNA is TGTGCCAGCAGCTCAACTAGGACAGGAGCGCAGTATTTT. Protein sequence: CASSSTRTGAQYF.

This clone has just one count. The CDR3 nucleotides read TGTGCCAGCAGTGCACAAGTCTGGGGCTCCTACAATGAGCAGTTCTTC. This translates into CASSAQVWGSYNEQFF. The V gene is TRBV6-1, the J gene TRBJ2-1; D not resolved. The CDR3 spans 16 residues. The V gene's germline CDR1 is MNHNS and CDR2 SASEGT. Trimming removed 4 bases at V and 0 bases at J, with 13 bases between.

This chain uses TRBV2 with TRBJ2-5, with a tentative D call TRBD1 (6 bases). Germline CDR1 SNHLY, CDR2 FYNNEI. The CDR3 runs 15 residues. V was pared by 4 bases and J by 5 bases, with 17 bases between. As DNA, the CDR3 is TGTGCCAGCAGTGCCGCCAGGGGCGGTTCGGAGACCCAGTACTTC. It translates to CASSAARGGSETQYF.

The chain has TRBV6-1 and TRBJ2-1; D ambiguous. The germline V and J ends were trimmed by 5 bases and 0 bases, with 11 bases remaining between them. The CDR3 consists of 15 residues. CDR1 and CDR2 from the germline V gene are MNHNS and SASEGT. CDR3: CASSHTASSYNEQFF. The CDR3 DNA is TGTGCCAGCAGTCATACCGCTAGCTCCTACAATGAGCAGTTCTTC.